This T cell receptor beta chain was obtained from a study of cytotoxic CD8 clonotypes in ibrutinib-treated CLL. The wider study: Included were about a dozen relapsed/refractory and some 15 treatment-naive patients, of whom 17 to 18 were IGHV unmutated. General study findings and limits: Public clonotypes were uncommon and contracted or stayed stable on treatment.

In the case of this clone: The antigen remains undetermined.

A 1 in 200,000 to 1 in 1 million T cell depth was the sequencing target. Here immunoSEQ multiplex PCR was the method, and the copy in TCRdb shows in-frame clones only, minus some. This sample yields approximately 340,000 clones, of which 67% are seen a single time; just under 6.5% belongs to the top ten. V dropped 5 bases and J dropped 6; count of bases not matched to a gene: 9. CDR3 length: 15 residues. The V gene's germline CDR1 is MDHEN and CDR2 SYDVKM. The rearrangement links TRBV28 to TRBJ2-2; TRBD2 matches 7 bases. The starting material was PBMCs, obtained after 36 months of ibrutinib treatment. The sequence derives from a human donor with chronic lymphocytic leukemia. In DNA, the CDR3 is TGTGCCAGCAGTCAGGGACTACCCCCGGCCGGGGAGCTGTTTTTT. Translated, it gives CASSQGLPPAGELFF.